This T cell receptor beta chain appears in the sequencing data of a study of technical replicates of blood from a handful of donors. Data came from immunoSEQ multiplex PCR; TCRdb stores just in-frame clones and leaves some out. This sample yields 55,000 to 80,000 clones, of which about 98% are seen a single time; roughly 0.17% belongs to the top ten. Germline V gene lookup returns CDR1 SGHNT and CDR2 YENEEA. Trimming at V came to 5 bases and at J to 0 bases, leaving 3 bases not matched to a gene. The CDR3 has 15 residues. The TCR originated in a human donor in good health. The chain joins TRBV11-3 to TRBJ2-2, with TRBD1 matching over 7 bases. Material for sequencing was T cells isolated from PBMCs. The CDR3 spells CASSPGTANTGELFF. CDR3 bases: TGTGCCAGCAGCCCCGGGACAGCGAACACCGGGGAGCTGTTTTTT.